This TCR beta chain is drawn from a study of cytomegalovirus exposure and HLA in healthy donors. Study conclusions and caveats: In a later analysis, about 17,000 TCR beta sequences were associated with HLA alleles at 0.05 false discovery rate. A later analysis reported that several of the most significant clusters appeared to be linked to common viral pathogens, among them Epstein-Barr virus.

In regard to this clone: What it binds is unknown.

The V gene's germline CDR1 is MNHNS and CDR2 SASEGT. The CDR3 runs to 15 residues. V shed 4 bases and J 3 bases; nucleotides not matched to a gene: 8. Amplification used 60 Vbeta primers and 13 Jbeta primers. Method: immunoSEQ multiplex PCR; TCRdb's copy keeps in-frame clones and lacks some. The table records around 100,000 clones, about four fifths of them present only once. The clonotype comes from a woman aged 18-35 years in good health and CMV-seropositive. The chain combines TRBV6-1 with TRBJ2-7, with 8 bases that match TRBD1. The material sequenced was PBMCs. CDR3 region: CASSVTGQALYEQYF. CDR3 DNA sequence: TGTGCCAGCAGTGTTACGGGACAGGCCCTCTACGAGCAGTACTTC.